This TCR beta chain was captured in a study of OX40 agonist ivuxolimab in advanced cancers. About the study: An agonistic human IgG2 monoclonal antibody against OX40 (CD134) was given. There were three patients with partial responses, one having hepatocellular carcinoma and two cutaneous melanoma.

CDR3 length: 13 residues. V was cut by 1 base and J by 5 bases, with 6 bases left in between. Germline CDR1 LNHDA, CDR2 SQIVND (reference sequence). This table comes from immunoSEQ multiplex PCR, and its TCRdb copy is limited to in-frame clones, with some not included. The table shows tens of thousands of clones, with roughly 86% occurring only once. The sequence was collected from an adult with an advanced solid tumor such as melanoma, head and neck, liver or kidney cancer. The input for sequencing was CD4+ or CD8+ T cells sorted from blood, taken in a trial of the OX40 agonist ivuxolimab. The rearrangement uses TRBV19 and TRBJ1-5; D uncertain. The CDR3 here is CASSIGGHQPQHF. CDR3 bases: TGTGCCAGTAGTATAGGCGGTCATCAGCCCCAGCATTTT.